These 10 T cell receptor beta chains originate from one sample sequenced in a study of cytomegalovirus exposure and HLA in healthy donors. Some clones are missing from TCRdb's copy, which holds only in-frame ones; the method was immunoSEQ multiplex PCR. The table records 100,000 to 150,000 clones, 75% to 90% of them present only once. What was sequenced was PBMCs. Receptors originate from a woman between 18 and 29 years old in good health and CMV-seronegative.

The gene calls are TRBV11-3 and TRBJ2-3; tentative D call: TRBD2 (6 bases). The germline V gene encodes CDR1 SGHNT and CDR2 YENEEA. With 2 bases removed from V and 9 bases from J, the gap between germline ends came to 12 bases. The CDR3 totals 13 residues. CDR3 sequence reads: CASSLFGGYTQYF. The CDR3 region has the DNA TGTGCCAGCAGCTTATTTGGGGGGTACACGCAGTATTTT.

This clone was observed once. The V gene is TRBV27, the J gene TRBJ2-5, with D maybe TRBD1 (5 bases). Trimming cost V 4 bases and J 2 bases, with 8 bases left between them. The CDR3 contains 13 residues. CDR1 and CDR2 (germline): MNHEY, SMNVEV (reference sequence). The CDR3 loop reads CASSWGIQETQYF. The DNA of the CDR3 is TGTGCCAGCAGTTGGGGCATACAAGAGACCCAGTACTTC.

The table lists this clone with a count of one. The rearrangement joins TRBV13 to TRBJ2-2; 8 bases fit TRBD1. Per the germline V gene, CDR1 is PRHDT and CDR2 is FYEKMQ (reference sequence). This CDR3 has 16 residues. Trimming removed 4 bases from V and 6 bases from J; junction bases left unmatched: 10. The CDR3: CASSYTGTGGPGELFF. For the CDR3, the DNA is TGTGCCAGCAGCTATACCGGGACAGGAGGACCCGGGGAGCTGTTTTTT.

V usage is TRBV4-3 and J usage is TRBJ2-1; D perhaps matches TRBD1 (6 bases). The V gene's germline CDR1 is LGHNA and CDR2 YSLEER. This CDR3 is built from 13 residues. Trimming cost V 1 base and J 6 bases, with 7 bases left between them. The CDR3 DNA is TGCGCCAGCAGCCAAGTCAGGGGCAATGAGCAGTTCTTC. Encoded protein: CASSQVRGNEQFF.

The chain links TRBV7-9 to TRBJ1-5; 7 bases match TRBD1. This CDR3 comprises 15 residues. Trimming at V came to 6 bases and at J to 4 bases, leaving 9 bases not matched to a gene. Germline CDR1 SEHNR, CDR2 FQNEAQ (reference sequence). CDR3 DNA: TGTGCCAGCAGTCTCGGGACAGAAACGAATCAGCCCCAGCATTTT. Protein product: CASSLGTETNQPQHF.

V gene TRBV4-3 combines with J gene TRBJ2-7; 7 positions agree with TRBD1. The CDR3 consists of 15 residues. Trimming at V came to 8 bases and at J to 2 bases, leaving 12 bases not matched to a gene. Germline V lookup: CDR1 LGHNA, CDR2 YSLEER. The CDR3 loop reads CASGMSTGVAYEQYF. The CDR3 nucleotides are TGCGCCAGCGGCATGAGCACAGGGGTTGCCTACGAGCAGTACTTC.

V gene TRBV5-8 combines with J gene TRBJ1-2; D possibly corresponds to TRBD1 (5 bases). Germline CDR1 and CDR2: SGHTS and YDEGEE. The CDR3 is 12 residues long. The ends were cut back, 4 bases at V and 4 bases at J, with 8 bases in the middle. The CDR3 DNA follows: TGTGCCAGCAGCCCGGACACCTATGGCTACACCTTC. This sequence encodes CASSPDTYGYTF.

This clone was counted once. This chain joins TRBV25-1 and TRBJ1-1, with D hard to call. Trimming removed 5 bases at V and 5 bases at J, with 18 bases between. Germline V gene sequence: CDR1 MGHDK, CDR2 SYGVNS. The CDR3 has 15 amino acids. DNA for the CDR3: TGTGCCAGCAGTCCCAAGGTGGAGCTCCCTACTGAAGCTTTCTTT. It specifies CASSPKVELPTEAFF.

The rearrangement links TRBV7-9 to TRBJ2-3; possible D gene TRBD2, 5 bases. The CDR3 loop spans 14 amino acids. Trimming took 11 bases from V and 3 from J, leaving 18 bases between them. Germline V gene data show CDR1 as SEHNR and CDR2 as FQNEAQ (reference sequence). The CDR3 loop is CAGSPQRGTDTQYF. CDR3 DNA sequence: TGTGCCGGATCCCCCCAGCGAGGGACAGATACGCAGTATTTT.

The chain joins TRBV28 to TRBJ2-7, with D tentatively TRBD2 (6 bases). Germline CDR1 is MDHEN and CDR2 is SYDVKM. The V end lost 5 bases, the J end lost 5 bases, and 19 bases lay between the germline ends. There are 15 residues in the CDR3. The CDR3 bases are TGTGCCAGCAGTCCCCCTCTTCGGGGGAGTAACGAGCAGTACTTC. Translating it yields CASSPPLRGSNEQYF.